These 15 T cell receptor beta chains were sequenced from one sample in a study of T cell repertoires in cytomegalovirus infection. TCRdb analysed the reads with MiXCR anew, one entry per CDR3 protein. The data hold about 440,000 distinct CDR3 sequences, with about 33% observed a single time. Input material: PBMCs. These receptors came from a human donor in good health (CMV status not recorded). Some clones in this sample may be carry-over from other donors' samples.

This clonotype has a handful of counts. This chain uses TRBV7-2 with TRBJ1-1; TRBD1 might be the D (5 bases). Trimming took 1 base from V and 4 from J, leaving 10 bases between them. CDR1 and CDR2 (germline): SGHTA, FQGNSA. The CDR3 has 14 amino acids. CDR3 coding DNA: TGTGCCAGCAGCTTAGGCAGGGTTATCACTGAAGCTTTCTTT. It codes for CASSLGRVITEAFF.

This clonotype was seen more than once but under ten times. This chain joins TRBV29-1 and TRBJ1-1; D uncertain. V lost 3 bases and J lost 1, with 9 bases in between. The germline V gene has CDR1 SQVTM and CDR2 ANQGSEA. The CDR3 length is 13 residues. The CDR3 sequence: CSVDRASNTEAFF. The CDR3 DNA reads TGCAGCGTTGATAGGGCTTCGAACACTGAAGCTTTCTTT.

This clonotype appeared many times. The chain recombines TRBV12-3 or TRBV12-4 with TRBJ1-5; TRBD1 aligns across 7 bases. The CDR3 consists of 15 residues. The V and J ends lost 5 bases and 6 bases, in that order; junction bases with no gene match: 10. CDR3 amino acids: CASSIHRGQSQPQHF. The CDR3 nucleotides are TGTGCCAGCAGTATTCACAGGGGACAAAGTCAGCCCCAGCATTTT.

The chain recombines TRBV6-5 with TRBJ2-1, with 11 nucleotides matching TRBD2. This CDR3 is built from 15 residues. The germline gives CDR1 MNHEY, CDR2 SVGAGI. Trimming removed 4 bases from V and 5 bases from J; junction bases left unmatched: 4. The CDR3 loop reads CASSWRLAGNNEQFF. CDR3 nucleotides: TGTGCCAGCAGTTGGCGACTAGCGGGGAACAATGAGCAGTTCTTC.

The V gene is TRBV12-3 or TRBV12-4, the J gene TRBJ1-4; D is unresolved. This CDR3 is 16 amino acids long. V was clipped by 0 bases and J by 5 bases, with 13 bases between them. CDR3 bases: TGTGCCAGCAGTTTAGCGGAGGCAGTTGAAAATGAAAAACTGTTTTTT. This translates into CASSLAEAVENEKLFF.

The chain joins TRBV19 to TRBJ1-5, with D possibly being TRBD1 (5 bases). Trimming stripped 9 bases from V and 3 bases from J, with 21 bases between. The CDR3 runs 16 residues. Germline CDR1 LNHDA, CDR2 SQIVND (reference sequence). The CDR3 here is CASDYGGSVSNQPQHF. CDR3 bases: TGTGCCAGCGACTACGGGGGATCGGTATCCAATCAGCCCCAGCATTTT.

This clonotype has only one observation. V usage is TRBV12-3 or TRBV12-4 and J usage is TRBJ2-3; D may be TRBD1 or TRBD2 (6 bases each). The CDR3 is 16 residues long. The V end lost 3 bases, the J end lost 4 bases, and 17 bases lay between the germline ends. CDR3 sequence reads: CASSFWRGVQSDTQYF. Written as DNA, the CDR3 is TGTGCCAGCAGTTTCTGGAGGGGGGTACAGTCAGATACGCAGTATTTT.

The table lists this clonotype with a few counts. One end of the junction fails to match germline, which may point to a read error. The gene calls are TRBV7-7 and TRBJ2-6; TRBD2 might be the D (5 bases). The CDR3 totals 18 residues. Germline V gene sequence: CDR1 SSHAT, CDR2 FNYEAQ (reference sequence). This CDR3 is CASNLTGNPFYGANVLTF. The CDR3 bases are TGTGCTAGCAACCTAACCGGGAACCCCTTCTATGGGGCCAACGTCCTGACTTTC.

The chain is built from TRBV2 and TRBJ2-6; D is uncertain. There are 17 residues in the CDR3. The germline CDR1 and CDR2 sequences are SNHLY and FYNNEI. V lost 8 bases to trimming and J lost 1 base, with 18 bases between them. This CDR3 reads CASEDNGEWSGANVLTF. The DNA for the CDR3 is TGTGCCAGCGAAGACAACGGTGAATGGTCTGGGGCCAACGTCCTGACTTTC. Full variable domain (missing parts from reference TRBV2 and TRBJ2-6): EPEVTQTPSHQVTQMGQEVILRCVPISNHLYFYWYRQILGQKVEFLVSFYNNEISEKSEIFDDQFSVERPDGSNFTLKIRSTKLEDSAMYFCASEDNGEWSGANVLTFGAGSRLTVL.

This clonotype occurred many times. The chain has TRBV24-1 and TRBJ2-2, with D unresolved. V lost 8 bases, J lost 0 bases, and 6 bases lay in between. The CDR3 extends over 13 amino acids. Germline V gene sequence: CDR1 KGHDR, CDR2 SFDVKD. CDR3 bases: TGTGCCACCAAGGCGGCGAACACCGGGGAGCTGTTTTTT. Its translation is CATKAANTGELFF.

The V call is TRBV7-2, the J call TRBJ1-1; D is ambiguous. The V gene's germline CDR1 is SGHTA and CDR2 FQGNSA. The germline V and J ends were trimmed by 4 bases and 10 bases, with 10 bases remaining between them. CDR3 size: 11 residues. The CDR3 coding sequence is TGTGCCAGCAGCTCCGAGGGTACAGCTTTCTTT. This codes for CASSSEGTAFF.

This chain connects TRBV4-1 to TRBJ2-2, with D unclear. The CDR3 runs to 14 residues. Per the germline V gene, CDR1 is MGHRA and CDR2 is YSYEKL. V was pared by 0 bases and J by 4 bases, with 6 bases between. CDR3 in amino acids: CASSQEPSTGELFF. The CDR3 coding sequence is TGCGCCAGCAGCCAAGAGCCAAGCACCGGGGAGCTGTTTTTT.

This clonotype occurred a few times. This chain connects TRBV10-3 to TRBJ1-4, with D possibly being TRBD1 (5 bases). The CDR3 totals 16 residues. Trimming removed 2 bases at V and 7 bases at J, with 17 bases between. In germline, CDR1 is ENHRY, CDR2 SYGVKD. The CDR3 DNA reads TGTGCCATCAGTGAGGAATTTGTCAGGGCGCGTGAAAAACTGTTTTTT. Protein product: CAISEEFVRAREKLFF.

This clonotype has more than one count but fewer than ten. The chain joins TRBV15 to TRBJ1-1, with 10 nucleotides matching TRBD1. Germline V lookup: CDR1 LNHNV, CDR2 YYDKDF (reference sequence). With 5 bases clipped from V and 4 bases from J, the junction kept 4 bases outside the gene matches. The CDR3 runs 14 residues. DNA of the CDR3: TGTGCCACCAGCGGGGACAGGGGATCCACTGAAGCTTTCTTT. Translated, it gives CATSGDRGSTEAFF.

The chain is built from TRBV14 and TRBJ1-6; TRBD1 matches at 8 bases. From germline, CDR1 is SGHDN and CDR2 FVKESK. The junction had 8 bases not matched to a gene; V was cut back by 4 bases and J by 6 bases. This CDR3 is 16 amino acids long. The CDR3 protein is CASSRYGQGSNSPLHF. The CDR3 nucleotides are TGTGCCAGCAGCCGCTACGGACAGGGTAGTAATTCACCCCTCCACTTT. The whole variable domain, filled in from reference TRBV14 and TRBJ1-6, reads EAGVTQFPSHSVIEKGQTVTLRCDPISGHDNLYWYRRVMGKEIKFLLHFVKESKQDESGMPNNRFLAERTGGTYSTLKVQPAELEDSGVYFCASSRYGQGSNSPLHFGNGTRLTVT.